A selection of T cell receptor beta chains follows, all from one sample in a study of T cells after yellow fever vaccination. Each CDR3 protein is one row after TCRdb ran MiXCR on the 5' RACE reads. Of 300,000 to 450,000 distinct CDR3 sequences listed, around 6.5% are singletons. Sequences were derived from PBMCs, sampled 5 days after the yellow fever booster vaccination. The source is a man younger than 40 who received the YFV17D yellow fever vaccine. Each CDR3 is given without its conserved first and last residue.

j_call	v_call	cdr3_aa
TRBJ2-5	TRBV5-1	ASSPGGTGKETQY
TRBJ2-1	TRBV6-4	ASPQSEQF
TRBJ2-7	TRBV20-1	SAIPTLFSTYEQY
TRBJ2-5	TRBV29-1	SVAPGETQY
TRBJ2-2	TRBV20-1	SAPRDTGELF
TRBJ2-7	TRBV19	ASSIGSGGEQY
TRBJ2-2	TRBV20-1	SARTRTVTGELF
TRBJ2-2	TRBV20-1	SAMDSRLRTGELF
TRBJ1-5	TRBV18	ASSRGSGNQPQH
TRBJ2-5	TRBV20-1	SARTDQETQY
TRBJ2-7	TRBV27	ASSSRAGAYEQY
TRBJ2-7	TRBV6-1	ASSRNLAGVNEQY